These 8 T cell receptor beta chains originate from one sample sequenced in a study of control samples from healthy donors and cancer patients. The protocol was immunoSEQ multiplex PCR, while the TCRdb copy is restricted to in-frame clones and leaves out a portion. The profile shows roughly 450,000 clones, approximately 92% of them singletons. Sample: PBMCs. These receptors were taken from a man aged 40-49 years with head and neck cancer.

V is TRBV7-3 and J is TRBJ2-7; no firm D call. The germline V and J ends were trimmed by 5 bases and 7 bases, with 15 bases remaining between them. The CDR3 loop spans 13 amino acids. In germline, CDR1 is SGHTA, CDR2 FQGTGA. CDR3 sequence: CASSPSGRREQYF. In DNA, the CDR3 is TGTGCCAGCAGCCCGTCAGGAAGGCGTGAGCAGTACTTC.

J is TRBJ2-7 and V is TRBV19, with 8 bases identical to TRBD2. This CDR3 comprises 14 residues. V lost 5 bases to trimming and J lost 2 bases; unmatched junction nucleotides: 5. Germline assignment: CDR1 LNHDA and CDR2 SQIVND (reference sequence). CDR3 coding DNA: TGTGCCAGTAGTTTAGCGGGGACTCCCTACGAGCAGTACTTC. It is translated as CASSLAGTPYEQYF. Full variable domain (outside the CDR3, taken from reference TRBV19 and TRBJ2-7): DGGITQSPKYLFRKEGQNVTLSCEQNLNHDAMYWYRQDPGQGLRLIYYSQIVNDFQKGDIAEGYSVSREKKESFPLTVTSAQKNPTAFYLCASSLAGTPYEQYFGPGTRLTVT.

This clone was found once. The genes are TRBV7-3 and TRBJ2-7, with 7 bases aligning to TRBD2. This CDR3 contains 17 residues. Germline CDR1 SGHTA, CDR2 FQGTGA. V lost 1 base and J lost 5; bases outside the gene matches: 14. The CDR3 DNA reads as TGTGCCAGCAGCTTAAGCCCCTCCGGGGCGGGAGCAGACGAGCAGTACTTC. This encodes CASSLSPSGAGADEQYF.

The chain joins TRBV3-1 (or the pseudogene TRBV3-2) to TRBJ1-1, with D hard to call. The CDR3 contains 13 residues. The germline gives CDR1 LGHDT, CDR2 YNNKEL (reference sequence). V lost 5 bases to trimming and J lost 0 bases, with 7 bases between them. This CDR3 is CASSTTLNTEAFF. CDR3 sequence (DNA): TGTGCCAGCAGCACCACTTTGAACACTGAAGCTTTCTTT.

V is TRBV12-3 or TRBV12-4 and J is TRBJ1-1; D unresolved. The CDR3 sequence is 13 residues long. V was trimmed by 6 bases and J by 3 bases, leaving 11 bases between them. This CDR3 is CASRKTTDTEAFF. CDR3 DNA: TGTGCCAGCAGGAAGACCACCGACACTGAAGCTTTCTTT.

This chain joins TRBV19 and TRBJ1-4, with 7 bases lining up with TRBD1. Trimming at V came to 3 bases and at J to 3 bases, leaving 4 bases not matched to a gene. The CDR3 contains 15 residues. Looked up from germline, CDR1 is LNHDA and CDR2 is SQIVND (reference sequence). The DNA for the CDR3 is TGTGCCAGTAGTATTCCTCAGGGGGCTAATGAAAAACTGTTTTTT. Encoded protein: CASSIPQGANEKLFF.

V is TRBV9 and J is TRBJ1-6; 7 nucleotides match TRBD1. With V trimmed by 0 bases and J by 10 bases, 7 bases remained unmatched. This CDR3 is 15 amino acids long. Germline values: CDR1 SGDLS, CDR2 YYNGEE. CDR3 protein: CASSVAQGEYSPLHF. CDR3 bases: TGTGCCAGCAGCGTAGCGCAGGGGGAATACTCACCCCTCCACTTT.

This chain uses TRBV7-9 with TRBJ1-1, with 8 positions matching TRBD1. Germline-derived CDR1 and CDR2 are SEHNR and FQNEAQ (reference sequence). With 6 bases clipped from V and 0 bases from J, the junction kept 15 bases outside the gene matches. The CDR3 spans 18 residues. The CDR3 region is CASRPSAGGTKLNTEAFF. DNA for the CDR3: TGTGCCAGCAGACCCTCGGCAGGGGGCACGAAATTGAACACTGAAGCTTTCTTT.